A selection of T cell receptor beta chains follows, all from one sample in a study of blood T cell repertoires in COVID-19. Here immunoSEQ multiplex PCR was the method, and the copy in TCRdb shows in-frame clones only, minus some. Among 60,000 to 85,000 clones listed, 75% to 95% were seen once. Sequencing used peripheral blood. Source of these receptors: a man aged 40-50 years with COVID-19, enrolled during active disease. CDR3s include the opening cysteine and the closing phenylalanine or tryptophan. The D gene is left open where the match is weak. A clone size is listed for some rows: how often the clone was seen (once, few, many), or a class if it is expanded.

j_gene | v_gene | d_gene | abundance | CDR3aa | CDR3nt
TRBJ2-3 | TRBV7-9 | NA | NA | CASSPRLTSTDTQYF | TGTGCCAGCAGCCCCCGACTAACTAGCACAGATACGCAGTATTTT
TRBJ2-7 | TRBV7-9 | TRBD2 | NA | CASSLSGGIYEQYF | TGTGCCAGCAGCCTTAGCGGGGGGATATACGAGCAGTACTTC
TRBJ1-1 | TRBV5-6 | NA | once | CASSLGTGEAFF | TGTGCCAGCAGCTTGGGTACAGGGGAAGCTTTCTTT
TRBJ1-1 | TRBV6-5 | NA | NA | CASSYSKAAYTEAFF | TGTGCCAGCAGTTACTCGAAGGCGGCGTACACTGAAGCTTTCTTT
TRBJ2-2 | TRBV11-2 | NA | NA | CASSRGTNTGELFF | TGTGCCAGCTCACGGGGGACGAACACCGGGGAGCTGTTTTTT
TRBJ2-7 | TRBV30 | TRBD1 | NA | CAWRRDRVTYEQYF | TGTGCCTGGCGCCGGGACAGGGTAACCTACGAGCAGTACTTC
TRBJ1-1 | TRBV30 | TRBD1 | NA | CAWSRKAQGDTEAFF | TGTGCCTGGAGTCGGAAGGCCCAGGGGGACACTGAAGCTTTCTTT
TRBJ1-4 | TRBV7-2 | NA | NA | CATRRGGSEKLFF | TGTGCCACCCGGAGGGGAGGGAGTGAAAAACTGTTTTTT
TRBJ1-6 | TRBV9 | TRBD1 | NA | CASSLGDRPIQPLHF | TGTGCCAGCAGCTTAGGGGACAGACCTATTCAACCCCTCCACTTT
TRBJ1-2 | TRBV30 | TRBD1 | NA | CAWSTGRNYGYTF | TGTGCCTGGTCGACAGGGAGGAACTATGGCTACACCTTC
TRBJ1-2 | TRBV6-8 | NA | NA | CASTPPDSLYGYTF | TGTGCCAGCACGCCACCGGACAGCCTGTATGGCTACACCTTC
TRBJ1-5 | TRBV6-2/TRBV6-3 | NA | NA | CASSSSSAYSNQPQHF | TGTGCCAGCAGTTCCAGTAGCGCTTATAGCAATCAGCCCCAGCATTTT
TRBJ1-1 | TRBV27 | NA | NA | CASSLGARGNTEAFF | TGTGCCAGCAGTTTAGGGGCTAGGGGGAACACTGAAGCTTTCTTT
TRBJ2-3 | TRBV6-2/TRBV6-3 | TRBD2 | NA | CASSLYRTSGESDTQYF | TGTGCCAGCAGCCTCTACCGGACTAGCGGGGAGTCAGATACGCAGTATTTT
TRBJ1-2 | TRBV25-1 | NA | NA | CASSFLNYGYTF | TGTGCCAGCAGTTTTCTTAACTATGGCTACACCTTC
TRBJ2-1 | TRBV5-1 | NA | NA | CASSAPGSNEQFF | TGCGCCAGCAGCGCCCCGGGGTCGAATGAGCAGTTCTTC
TRBJ1-3 | TRBV5-1 | NA | NA | CASSLDLEGNTIYF | TGCGCCAGCAGCTTGGATCTCGAGGGAAACACCATATATTTT
TRBJ2-3 | TRBV18 | TRBD2 | NA | CASSPGAGGGDTDTQYF | TGTGCCAGCTCACCAGGGGCTGGCGGGGGTGACACAGATACGCAGTATTTT
TRBJ1-2 | TRBV19 | NA | NA | CASSVLSANYGYTF | TGTGCCAGTAGTGTTCTGTCAGCTAACTATGGCTACACCTTC
TRBJ1-5 | TRBV5-1 | NA | once | CASSLEGQGNQPQHF | TGCGCCAGCAGCTTGGAGGGGCAGGGGAATCAGCCCCAGCATTTT
TRBJ1-4 | TRBV28 | TRBD1 | NA | CASRLRDRGLEKLFF | TGTGCCAGCAGGCTCCGGGACAGGGGACTTGAAAAACTGTTTTTT
TRBJ2-7 | TRBV3-1/TRBV3-2 | TRBD1 | NA | CASSRPTGGKNEQYF | TGTGCCAGCAGCCGACCGACAGGGGGAAAGAACGAGCAGTACTTC
TRBJ2-2 | TRBV6-6 | NA | once | CASSIDSTNTGELFF | TGTGCCAGCAGTATTGACTCAACGAACACCGGGGAGCTGTTTTTT
TRBJ1-4 | TRBV5-5 | NA | NA | CASSGAMGTNEKLFF | TGTGCCAGCAGCGGGGCGATGGGAACTAATGAAAAACTGTTTTTT
TRBJ1-4 | TRBV28 | TRBD1 | few | CASSPQGLPNEKLFF | TGTGCCAGCAGCCCACAGGGGCTGCCTAATGAAAAACTGTTTTTT
TRBJ2-7 | TRBV7-9 | TRBD1 | NA | CASSFQGVAYEQYF | TGTGCCAGCAGCTTCCAGGGGGTGGCCTACGAGCAGTACTTC
TRBJ1-5 | TRBV7-6 | NA | NA | CASSLEGQPGQPQHF | TGTGCCAGCAGCTTAGAGGGGCAGCCGGGTCAGCCCCAGCATTTT
TRBJ2-7 | TRBV11-2 | TRBD2 | NA | CASSSWAGGPAYEQYF | TGTGCCAGCAGCTCTTGGGCGGGGGGCCCAGCCTACGAGCAGTACTTC
TRBJ2-1 | TRBV5-1 | NA | few | CASSYDYRASSYNEQFF | TGCGCCAGCAGCTATGATTACAGGGCCAGCTCCTACAATGAGCAGTTCTTC
TRBJ2-7 | TRBV19 | TRBD1 | NA | CASSRMGDRSTYEQYF | TGTGCCAGTAGTAGGATGGGGGACAGGAGCACCTACGAGCAGTACTTC
TRBJ2-1 | TRBV27 | TRBD1 | NA | CASSPGQGRNEQFF | TGTGCCAGCAGTCCGGGACAGGGGAGAAATGAGCAGTTCTTC
TRBJ1-5 | TRBV29-1 | NA | NA | CSVSQGLLGNQPQHF | TGCAGCGTGTCTCAGGGGCTCCTGGGGAATCAGCCCCAGCATTTT
TRBJ1-4 | TRBV5-1 | NA | once | CASSLIGQPRNEKLFF | TGCGCCAGCAGCCTTATTGGACAGCCCCGTAATGAAAAACTGTTTTTT
TRBJ1-2 | TRBV6-1 | NA | NA | CASSETRTSVYGYTF | TGTGCCAGCAGTGAAACTAGGACCTCCGTCTATGGCTACACCTTC
TRBJ2-7 | TRBV28 | NA | NA | CASSPPGQGTYEQYF | TGTGCCAGCAGTCCCCCTGGGCAGGGGACCTACGAGCAGTACTTC
TRBJ1-1 | TRBV5-1 | NA | NA | CASSPPGGNTEAFF | TGCGCCAGCAGCCCCCCGGGGGGAAACACTGAAGCTTTCTTT
TRBJ1-2 | TRBV6-4 | TRBD1 | NA | CASRQGVGYGYTF | TGTGCCAGCCGACAGGGAGTAGGCTATGGCTACACCTTC
TRBJ2-7 | TRBV30 | NA | NA | CAGTRGGSSYEQYF | TGTGCCGGAACAAGGGGGGGGAGCTCCTACGAGCAGTACTTC
TRBJ2-2 | TRBV12-3/TRBV12-4 | NA | NA | CASSRTEHGELFF | TGTGCCAGCAGTCGGACTGAGCACGGGGAGCTGTTTTTT
TRBJ2-7 | TRBV7-2 | TRBD1 | NA | CASSLGSGTGTYEQYF | TGTGCCAGCAGCTTGGGATCCGGGACAGGTACCTACGAGCAGTACTTC
TRBJ2-1 | TRBV3-1/TRBV3-2 | NA | NA | CASSRLVTPGLLDNEQFF | TGTGCCAGCAGCCGCCTCGTCACCCCGGGACTCCTAGACAATGAGCAGTTCTTC
TRBJ1-5 | TRBV10-1 | NA | NA | CASSEGVNQPQHF | TGCGCCAGCAGTGAAGGAGTCAATCAGCCCCAGCATTTT
TRBJ1-5 | TRBV15 | TRBD1 | NA | CATSRARQGRQPQHF | TGTGCCACCAGCAGAGCCCGACAGGGGAGGCAGCCCCAGCATTTT
TRBJ1-6 | TRBV5-6 | TRBD1 | NA | CASSLTGVPYNSPLHF | TGTGCCAGCAGCTTGACAGGGGTGCCCTATAATTCACCCCTCCACTTT
TRBJ1-6 | TRBV6-5 | NA | NA | CASSYGGAGNSPLHF | TGTGCCAGCAGTTACGGCGGGGCTGGTAATTCACCCCTCCACTTT
TRBJ1-1 | TRBV19 | TRBD1 | NA | CASTLTHRGYGTEAFF | TGTGCCAGTACCCTCACTCACAGGGGCTATGGGACTGAAGCTTTCTTT
TRBJ2-5 | TRBV30 | TRBD2 | NA | CAWRQSPAGAQETQYF | TGTGCCTGGAGACAAAGCCCAGCGGGGGCTCAAGAGACCCAGTACTTC
TRBJ2-5 | TRBV3-1/TRBV3-2 | NA | NA | CASSQGLAETQYF | TGTGCCAGCAGCCAGGGCCTAGCAGAGACCCAGTACTTC
TRBJ2-5 | TRBV30 | NA | once | CAWSVQGETQYF | TGTGCCTGGAGTGTACAGGGAGAGACCCAGTACTTC
TRBJ2-3 | TRBV3-1/TRBV3-2 | NA | NA | CASSQVRGGRTDTQYF | TGTGCCAGCAGCCAGGTGAGGGGGGGCCGGACAGATACGCAGTATTTT
TRBJ2-1 | TRBV6-1 | NA | NA | CASSELLNEQFF | TGTGCCAGCAGTGAACTTCTTAATGAGCAGTTCTTC
TRBJ2-5 | TRBV21-1 | NA | once | CASITGGKRYQETQYF | TGTGCCAGCATCACGGGAGGCAAGCGGTACCAAGAGACCCAGTACTTC
TRBJ2-5 | TRBV25-1 | NA | NA | CASSEYRTPGQETQYF | TGTGCCAGCAGTGAATATAGGACTCCAGGACAAGAGACCCAGTACTTC
TRBJ1-1 | TRBV30 | NA | NA | CAWSVAGRTEAFF | TGTGCCTGGAGTGTAGCAGGGAGGACTGAAGCTTTCTTT
TRBJ1-2 | TRBV5-8 | TRBD1 | NA | CASSLPGGPAPNYGYTF | TGTGCCAGCAGCTTACCAGGGGGCCCGGCCCCAAACTATGGCTACACCTTC
TRBJ2-7 | TRBV30 | NA | NA | CAWGNTGFEQYF | TGTGCCTGGGGAAACACAGGGTTCGAGCAGTACTTC